This T cell receptor beta chain was observed in a study of T cells in Graves' hyperthyroidism and ophthalmopathy. This clonotype was seen at least ten times. Its specificity is unknown. Study-level results: Before onset, ophthalmopathy was predicted by the model a median roughly 6.8 months earlier.

RNA transcripts gave rise to amplified TCR beta CDR3 regions. First-round RT-PCR with HTBI primers amplified the TCR CDR3 region. TCRdb re-called the multiplex PCR reads through MiXCR, storing one row per CDR3 protein. The repertoire holds about 210,000 distinct CDR3 sequences, roughly 17% seen once, with roughly 53% in the top ten. Fresh peripheral blood, about 9.3 ml, yielded the PBMCs. What was sequenced was blood. This TCR was sampled from a man aged 50-59 years with Graves' hyperthyroidism.

In DNA, the CDR3 is TGTGCCAGCAGTCAGACAGGGGTACTTACTGAAGCTTTCTTT. Translating it yields CASSQTGVLTEAFF. This sequence joins TRBV28 and TRBJ1-1; 8 positions match TRBD1. Germline V gene data show CDR1 as MDHEN and CDR2 as SYDVKM. V shed 5 bases, J shed 5 bases, and the junction held 7 bases outside the gene matches. The CDR3 consists of 14 residues.